One TCR beta chain is described in this entry. The data belong to a study of T cell responses to AZD1222 COVID-19 vaccine. V lost 5 bases and J 8 bases, leaving 12 bases between the germline ends. Germline CDR1 SGHNT, CDR2 YENEEA. The CDR3 covers 12 residues. Only in-frame clones appear in the TCRdb table, and some are missing; sequencing was by immunoSEQ multiplex PCR. This table has around 100,000 clones, roughly nine tenths appearing once. The receptor comes from an adult in good health. The rearrangement links TRBV11-3 to TRBJ1-1; perhaps TRBD1 as D (6 bases). The source material was peripheral blood, sampled on day 0 of AZD1222 vaccination. In DNA, the CDR3 is TGTGCCAGCAGCGGGCGGGGGACAGAAGCTTTCTTT. Amino acid sequence: CASSGRGTEAFF.